This TCR beta chain was sequenced in a study of response to subunit inactivated influenza vaccine. TCRdb ran MiXCR on the RT-PCR reads and lists one entry per CDR3 protein. The sample shows 500,000 to 600,000 distinct CDR3 sequences, 7.6% of them seen only once. Study outcomes and limitations: Every seasonal influenza vaccination brings in few new T cells, the authors suggested.

This clonotype was picked up many times. The antigen remains unidentified. This clonotype was sampled from a man aged 45 to 70 who received an inactivated influenza vaccine. Sequenced material: PBMCs from blood, taken less than 30 months after vaccination.

Here the CDR3 DNA reads TGCAGTGCTAGAGAATGGGGGCAGTTCAATCAGCCCCAGCATTTT. As protein: CSAREWGQFNQPQHF. The rearrangement joins TRBV20-1 to TRBJ1-5; a possible D gene is TRBD1 (6 bases). Deletions cut 0 bases from V and 3 bases from J, with 12 bases between. The CDR3 sequence is 15 residues long. Germline assignment: CDR1 DFQATT and CDR2 SNEGSKA (reference sequence).